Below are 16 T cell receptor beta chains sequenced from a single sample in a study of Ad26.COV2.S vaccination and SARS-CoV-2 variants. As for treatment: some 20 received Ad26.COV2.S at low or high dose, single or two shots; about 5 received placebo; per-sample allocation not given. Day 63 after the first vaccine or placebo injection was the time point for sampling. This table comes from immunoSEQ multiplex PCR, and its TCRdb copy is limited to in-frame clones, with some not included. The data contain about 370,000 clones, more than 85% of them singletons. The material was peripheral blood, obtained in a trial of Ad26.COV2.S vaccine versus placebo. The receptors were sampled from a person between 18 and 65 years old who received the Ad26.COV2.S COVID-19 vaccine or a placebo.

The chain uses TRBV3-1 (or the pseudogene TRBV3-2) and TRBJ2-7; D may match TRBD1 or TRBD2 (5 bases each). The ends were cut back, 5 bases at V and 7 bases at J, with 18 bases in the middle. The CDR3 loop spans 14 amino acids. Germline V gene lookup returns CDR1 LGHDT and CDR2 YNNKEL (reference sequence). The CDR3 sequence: CASSTRGERGEQYF. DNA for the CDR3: TGTGCCAGCAGCACTAGGGGAGAGAGGGGTGAGCAGTACTTC.

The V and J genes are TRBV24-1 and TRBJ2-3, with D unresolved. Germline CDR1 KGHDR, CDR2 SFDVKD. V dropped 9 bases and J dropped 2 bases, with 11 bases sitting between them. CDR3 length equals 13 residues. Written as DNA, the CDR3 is TGTGCCACCTCCGGGCCAAACACAGATACGCAGTATTTT. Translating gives CATSGPNTDTQYF.

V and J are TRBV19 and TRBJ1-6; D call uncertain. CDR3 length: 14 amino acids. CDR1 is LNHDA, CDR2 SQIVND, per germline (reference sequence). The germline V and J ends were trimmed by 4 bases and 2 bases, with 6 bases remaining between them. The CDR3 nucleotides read TGTGCCAGTAGTAGCGGGCCCTATAATTCACCCCTCCACTTT. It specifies CASSSGPYNSPLHF.

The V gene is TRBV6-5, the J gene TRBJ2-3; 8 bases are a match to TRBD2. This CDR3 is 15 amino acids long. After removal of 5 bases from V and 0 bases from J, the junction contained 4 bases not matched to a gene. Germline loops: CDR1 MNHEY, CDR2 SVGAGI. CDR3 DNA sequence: TGTGCCAGCAGTACCGGGGGGGTTAGCACAGATACGCAGTATTTT. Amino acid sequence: CASSTGGVSTDTQYF.

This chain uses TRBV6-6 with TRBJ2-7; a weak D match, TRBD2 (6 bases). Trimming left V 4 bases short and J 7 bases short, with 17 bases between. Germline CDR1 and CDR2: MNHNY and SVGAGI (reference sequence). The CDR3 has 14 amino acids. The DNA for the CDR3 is TGTGCCAGCAGTTTTACAGAGAACCGGGAGGAGCAGTACTTC. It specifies CASSFTENREEQYF.

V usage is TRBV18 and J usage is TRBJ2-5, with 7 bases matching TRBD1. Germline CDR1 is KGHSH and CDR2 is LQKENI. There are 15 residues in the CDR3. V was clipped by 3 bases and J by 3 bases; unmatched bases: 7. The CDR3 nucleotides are TGTGCCAGCTCACCCCTCAGACAGGGAGAAGAGACCCAGTACTTC. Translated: CASSPLRQGEETQYF.

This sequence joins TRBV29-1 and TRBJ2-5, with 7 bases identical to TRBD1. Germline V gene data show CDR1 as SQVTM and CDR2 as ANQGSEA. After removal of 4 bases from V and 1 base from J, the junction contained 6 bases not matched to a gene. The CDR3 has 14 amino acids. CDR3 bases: TGCAGCGTTGTTCCCACAGGGGTCCAAGAGACCCAGTACTTC. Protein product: CSVVPTGVQETQYF. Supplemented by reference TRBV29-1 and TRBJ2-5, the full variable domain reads SAVISQKPSRDICQRGTSLTIQCQVDSQVTMMFWYRQQPGQSLTLIATANQGSEATYESGFVIDKFPISRPNLTFSTLTVSNMSPEDSSIYLCSVVPTGVQETQYFGPGTRLLVL.

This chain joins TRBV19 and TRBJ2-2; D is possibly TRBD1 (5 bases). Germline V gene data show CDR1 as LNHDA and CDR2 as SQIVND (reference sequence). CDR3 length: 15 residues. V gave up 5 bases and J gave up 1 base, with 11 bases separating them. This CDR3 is CASSPATENTGELFF. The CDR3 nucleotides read TGTGCCAGTAGTCCTGCGACAGAGAACACCGGGGAGCTGTTTTTT. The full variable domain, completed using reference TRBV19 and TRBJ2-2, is DGGITQSPKYLFRKEGQNVTLSCEQNLNHDAMYWYRQDPGQGLRLIYYSQIVNDFQKGDIAEGYSVSREKKESFPLTVTSAQKNPTAFYLCASSPATENTGELFFGEGSRLTVL.

CDR3 in amino acids: CASSEDRSSGNTIYF. The DNA of the CDR3 is TGTGCCAGCAGTGAAGACAGGTCCTCTGGAAACACCATATATTTT. The rearrangement links TRBV6-1 to TRBJ1-3; D is possibly TRBD1 (5 bases). The CDR3 spans 15 residues. V lost 1 base, J lost 0 bases, and 7 bases lay in between. CDR1 is MNHNS, CDR2 SASEGT, per germline.

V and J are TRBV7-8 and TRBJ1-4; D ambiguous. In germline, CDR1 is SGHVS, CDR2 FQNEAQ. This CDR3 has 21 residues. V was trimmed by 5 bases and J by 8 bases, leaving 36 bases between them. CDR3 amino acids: CASSPRGIPKKILRINEKLFF. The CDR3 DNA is TGTGCCAGCAGCCCCCGGGGAATTCCAAAAAAGATCCTCAGAATAAACGAAAAACTGTTTTTT. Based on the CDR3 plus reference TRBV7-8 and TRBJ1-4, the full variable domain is GAGVSQSPRYKVAKRGQDVALRCDPISGHVSLFWYQQALGQGPEFLTYFQNEAQLDKSGLPSDRFFAERPEGSVSTLKIQRTQQEDSAVYLCASSPRGIPKKILRINEKLFFGSGTQLSVL.

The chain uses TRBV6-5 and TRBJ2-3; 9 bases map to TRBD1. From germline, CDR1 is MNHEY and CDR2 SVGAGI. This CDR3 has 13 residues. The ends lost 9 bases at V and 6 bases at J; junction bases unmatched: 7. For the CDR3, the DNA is TGTGCCAGTAACAGGGGGCTGGGGGATACGCAGTATTTT. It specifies CASNRGLGDTQYF.

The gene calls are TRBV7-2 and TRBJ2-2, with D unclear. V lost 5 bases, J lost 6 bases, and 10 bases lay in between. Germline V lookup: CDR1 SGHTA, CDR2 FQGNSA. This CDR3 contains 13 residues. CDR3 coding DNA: TGTGCCAGCAGCGCCAGGTGGGCCGGGGAGCTGTTTTTT. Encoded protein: CASSARWAGELFF.

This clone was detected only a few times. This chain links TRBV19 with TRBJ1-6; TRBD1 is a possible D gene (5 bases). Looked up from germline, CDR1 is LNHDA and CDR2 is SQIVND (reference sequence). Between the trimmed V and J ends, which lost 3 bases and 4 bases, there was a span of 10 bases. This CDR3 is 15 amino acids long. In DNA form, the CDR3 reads TGTGCCAGTAGTATGGGGGACGTTTATAATTCACCCCTCCACTTT. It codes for CASSMGDVYNSPLHF.

The CDR3 sequence is CASSQQPSLHTEAFF. The CDR3, as DNA: TGTGCCAGCAGCCAACAACCCTCCCTGCACACTGAAGCTTTCTTT. This chain connects TRBV14 to TRBJ1-1; no definite D call. V gave up 2 bases and J gave up 3 bases, with 13 bases separating them. The germline V gene encodes CDR1 SGHDN and CDR2 FVKESK. The CDR3 length is 15 residues.

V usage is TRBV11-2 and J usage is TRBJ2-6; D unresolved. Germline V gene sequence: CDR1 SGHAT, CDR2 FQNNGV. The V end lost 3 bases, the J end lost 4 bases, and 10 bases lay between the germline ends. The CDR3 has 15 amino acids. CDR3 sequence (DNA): TGTGCCAGCAGCTTCAGCCGACTCGGGGCCAACGTCCTGACTTTC. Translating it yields CASSFSRLGANVLTF.

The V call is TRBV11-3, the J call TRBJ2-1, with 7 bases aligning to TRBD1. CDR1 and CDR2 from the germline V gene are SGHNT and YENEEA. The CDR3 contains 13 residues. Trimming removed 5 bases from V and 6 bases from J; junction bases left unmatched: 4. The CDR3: CASSADRANEQFF. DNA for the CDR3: TGTGCCAGCAGCGCCGACAGGGCCAATGAGCAGTTCTTC.